These T cell receptor beta chains were read from a single sample in a study of blood T cell repertoires in COVID-19. The assay was immunoSEQ multiplex PCR, and TCRdb's table has in-frame clones only and misses some. The table records about 38,000 clones, 87% of them present only once. The sequencing input was peripheral blood. The source is a man in his sixties with COVID-19, enrolled during active disease. Both conserved end residues are part of each CDR3. Each record gives: CDR3 protein, J gene, V gene, CDR3 length.

CASSLWTAEQYF	TRBJ2-7	TRBV28	12
CASSTIRLSGNTIYF	TRBJ1-3	TRBV2	15
CASSLAYRQGAEYEQYF	TRBJ2-7	TRBV7-2	17
CASSEFPQGAFF	TRBJ1-1	TRBV6-1	12
CASSRAADPGGSYEQYF	TRBJ2-7	TRBV7-8	17
CASSVSAGAFSPLHF	TRBJ1-6	TRBV19	15
CASSSTGGQETQYF	TRBJ2-5	TRBV5-4	14
CASSLGPGFRSPLHF	TRBJ1-6	TRBV5-1	15
CASSLTGNTEAFF	TRBJ1-1	TRBV6-5	13
CASSPGGVGNQPQHF	TRBJ1-5	TRBV28	15
CASSLVTTSGDTQYF	TRBJ2-3	TRBV11-2	15
CASSLGQSHADTQYF	TRBJ2-3	TRBV7-2	15
CASRHDRGGTEAFF	TRBJ1-1	TRBV5-5	14
CASGGVNEQYF	TRBJ2-7	TRBV6-5	11
CASSPGTGADYGYTF	TRBJ1-2	TRBV6-5	15
CASSSLGGRPEKLFF	TRBJ1-4	TRBV7-2	15